One and the same sample provided the 29 T cell receptor beta chains below, sequenced in a study of patients and donors after allogeneic stem cell transplantation. A single record per CDR3 protein comes from TCRdb applying MiXCR to the RT-PCR reads. The sample consists of about 960,000 distinct CDR3 sequences, under 20% of them appearing once. The sample comprised blood, either unsorted or a sorted T cell fraction (not recorded which). The receptors here all came from a human donor who was either an allogeneic HSCT recipient or a stem cell or donor lymphocyte infusion donor (not recorded which). It is not recorded whose cells these are; they may come from a transplant donor.

This clonotype was detected a few times. The chain employs TRBV7-9 and TRBJ1-1; no firm D call. Deletions cut 1 base from V and 0 bases from J, with 9 bases between. The germline V gene has CDR1 SEHNR and CDR2 FQNEAQ (reference sequence). The CDR3 totals 15 residues. The CDR3 protein is CASSLGIGLNTEAFF. DNA of the CDR3: TGTGCCAGCAGCTTAGGCATCGGGCTGAACACTGAAGCTTTCTTT.

This clonotype has only a few counts. V usage is TRBV6-1 and J usage is TRBJ2-7; a possible D gene is TRBD2 (6 bases). The CDR3 loop spans 14 amino acids. Germline CDR1 is MNHNS and CDR2 is SASEGT. Trimming cost V 7 bases and J 4 bases, with 17 bases left between them. CDR3 sequence reads: CASKARGVGYEQYF. In DNA form, the CDR3 reads TGTGCCAGCAAGGCCCGCGGGGTAGGATACGAGCAGTACTTC.

The V call is TRBV11-2, the J call TRBJ2-7; 7 bases align to TRBD2. Germline values: CDR1 SGHAT, CDR2 FQNNGV. CDR3 size: 16 residues. The trim removed 1 base at V and 3 bases at J, leaving 9 bases unmatched. This CDR3 reads CASSLGAGLAVYEQYF. DNA of the CDR3: TGTGCCAGCAGCTTAGGGGCCGGGCTAGCGGTCTACGAGCAGTACTTC. The variable domain in full, completed from reference TRBV11-2 and TRBJ2-7, reads EAGVAQSPRYKIIEKRQSVAFWCNPISGHATLYWYQQILGQGPKLLIQFQNNGVVDDSQLPKDRFSAERLKGVDSTLKIQPAKLEDSAVYLCASSLGAGLAVYEQYFGPGTRLTVT.

The chain recombines TRBV12-3 or TRBV12-4 with TRBJ2-3; D is unclear. V was shortened by 6 bases and J by 1 base, with 14 bases between the two germline ends. The CDR3 has 15 residues. The CDR3 nucleotides read TGTGCCAGCAGGCCATTATTACCTGGCACAGATACGCAGTATTTT. It translates to CASRPLLPGTDTQYF.

A few counts support this clonotype. The V gene is TRBV15, the J gene TRBJ1-2; tentatively, D is TRBD1 (6 bases). This CDR3 spans 16 amino acids. Germline CDR1 reads LNHNV; CDR2 reads YYDKDF (reference sequence). Trimming shortened V by 0 bases and J by 4 bases, and 15 bases separated the two germline ends. As DNA, the CDR3 is TGTGCCACCAGCAGAGATGTACAGGGTAACTTCTATGGCTACACCTTC. Translation gives CATSRDVQGNFYGYTF.

This clonotype was observed many times. V usage is TRBV12-3 or TRBV12-4 and J usage is TRBJ2-7; possibly TRBD2 for D (6 bases). This CDR3 is 14 amino acids long. V dropped 2 bases and J dropped 7 bases, with 15 bases sitting between them. This chain's CDR3 is CASSLPGTGQEQYF. The CDR3, as DNA: TGTGCCAGCAGTTTACCCGGGACTGGCCAGGAGCAGTACTTC.

The chain has TRBV5-1 and TRBJ2-5, with D hard to call. V was pared by 4 bases and J by 5 bases, with 9 bases between. The CDR3 loop spans 12 amino acids. Germline-derived CDR1 and CDR2 are SGHRS and YFSETQ. This chain's CDR3 is CASSERFETQYF. In nucleotides, the CDR3 is TGCGCCAGCAGCGAACGTTTCGAGACCCAGTACTTC.

This clonotype has just one count. V is TRBV6-6 and J is TRBJ1-1; unclear D gene. The CDR3 is 13 amino acids. The germline V gene encodes CDR1 MNHNY and CDR2 SVGAGI (reference sequence). V was cut by 0 bases and J by 6 bases, with 8 bases left in between. CDR3 residues: CASSYSPGSEAFF. The CDR3 DNA reads TGTGCCAGCAGTTACTCGCCGGGGTCTGAAGCTTTCTTT.

V is TRBV3-1 and J is TRBJ2-3; TRBD2 aligns across 14 bases. The length of the CDR3 is 15 residues. Trimming took 5 bases from V and 4 from J; bases not matched to a gene: 2. Per the germline V gene, CDR1 is LGHDT and CDR2 is YNNKEL (reference sequence). This CDR3 is CASSGLAGGSDTQYF. The DNA for the CDR3 is TGTGCCAGCAGCGGACTAGCGGGAGGTTCAGATACGCAGTATTTT.

A few counts support this clonotype. This sequence joins TRBV27 and TRBJ2-7; D is undetermined. The V end lost 6 bases, the J end lost 3 bases, and 6 bases lay between the germline ends. Germline lookup yields CDR1 MNHEY and CDR2 SMNVEV (reference sequence). CDR3 length equals 11 residues. This CDR3 is CASRQNYEQYF. The CDR3 DNA is TGTGCCAGCAGACAGAACTACGAGCAGTACTTC.

CDR3: CASSQGALTSGAKNIQYF. The DNA for the CDR3 is TGCGCCAGCAGCCAAGGGGCTTTGACTAGCGGGGCCAAAAACATTCAGTACTTC. V and J are TRBV4-1 and TRBJ2-4; TRBD2 matches 10 bases. The germline CDR1 and CDR2 sequences are MGHRA and YSYEKL. The CDR3 is 18 residues long. The junction had 7 bases not matched to a gene; V was cut back by 1 base and J by 1 base.

This clonotype was counted a few times. V gene TRBV12-3 or TRBV12-4 combines with J gene TRBJ2-2, with no clear D. This CDR3 contains 14 residues. The V end was cut by 2 bases, the J end by 6 bases, with 10 bases between. This CDR3 is CASSLYGSAGELFF. CDR3 bases: TGTGCCAGCAGTTTATACGGGTCGGCCGGGGAGCTGTTTTTT.

The V call is TRBV29-1, the J call TRBJ2-7; D gene unclear. V lost 4 bases and J 3 bases, leaving 4 bases between the germline ends. CDR3 length equals 10 residues. In germline, CDR1 is SQVTM, CDR2 ANQGSEA. The CDR3 is CSVGHYEQYF. The DNA for the CDR3 is TGCAGCGTTGGTCACTACGAGCAGTACTTC.

The table lists this clonotype with a few counts. The chain combines TRBV12-3 or TRBV12-4 with TRBJ1-5; D may be TRBD1 (5 bases). The V and J ends lost 4 bases and 0 bases respectively, with 22 bases between them. This CDR3 is built from 19 residues. The CDR3 sequence: CASSYSVQDIRYSNQPQHF. The CDR3 nucleotides are TGTGCCAGCAGTTACTCCGTCCAGGACATCCGTTATAGCAATCAGCCCCAGCATTTT.

This clonotype was recorded many times. This chain uses TRBV12-3 or TRBV12-4 with TRBJ2-2, with 11 bases identical to TRBD1. The ends lost 5 bases at V and 2 bases at J; junction bases unmatched: 4. The CDR3 length is 16 residues. CDR3 nucleotide sequence: TGTGCCAGCAGTCTACGGACAGGGGGCAACACCGGGGAGCTGTTTTTT. It yields the protein CASSLRTGGNTGELFF.

In its sample, this clonotype was seen many times. The chain couples TRBV25-1 to TRBJ2-3, with 12 bases lining up with TRBD1. This CDR3 region has 17 residues. The germline gives CDR1 MGHDK, CDR2 SYGVNS. The V and J ends lost 0 bases and 6 bases, in that order; junction bases with no gene match: 7. The CDR3, as DNA: TGTGCCAGCAGTGAATATGAGGGACAGGGGGCATCCGATACGCAGTATTTT. Protein sequence: CASSEYEGQGASDTQYF. Drawing the rest from reference TRBV25-1 and TRBJ2-3, the complete variable domain is EADIYQTPRYLVIGTGKKITLECSQTMGHDKMYWYQQDPGMELHLIHYSYGVNSTEKGDLSSESTVSRIRTEHFPLTLESARPSHTSQYLCASSEYEGQGASDTQYFGPGTRLTVL.

The V and J genes are TRBV6-5 and TRBJ1-2, with 7 nucleotides matching TRBD1. The V gene's germline CDR1 is MNHEY and CDR2 SVGAGI. V lost 3 bases and J lost 4; bases outside the gene matches: 11. The CDR3 length is 16 residues. CDR3 region: CASSYGAQGQLYGYTF. The CDR3 DNA reads TGTGCCAGCAGTTATGGTGCACAGGGGCAACTCTATGGCTACACCTTC.

The genes are TRBV27 and TRBJ1-2; D is possibly TRBD1 (6 bases). Per germline, CDR1 MNHEY and CDR2 SMNVEV (reference sequence). The CDR3 runs 15 residues. V was clipped by 3 bases and J by 7 bases, with 18 bases between them. The CDR3 loop is CASSFGRGSRSGYTF. In nucleotides, the CDR3 is TGTGCCAGCAGTTTCGGCAGGGGCAGTCGGAGTGGCTACACCTTC.

This clonotype turned up a few times. The J gene is TRBJ1-2, the V gene TRBV6-1; D perhaps matches TRBD1 (5 bases). This CDR3 has 14 amino acids. In germline, CDR1 is MNHNS, CDR2 SASEGT. Trimming removed 8 bases from V and 3 bases from J, with 16 bases in between. For the CDR3, the DNA is TGTGCCAGCCGACGGGGGGGACTTGACTATGGCTACACCTTC. This sequence encodes CASRRGGLDYGYTF.

DNA of the CDR3: TGCAGTGCTAGAGATGGTAGGGGCGGCAATCAGCCCCAGCATTTT. It codes for CSARDGRGGNQPQHF. The chain recombines TRBV20-1 with TRBJ1-5; D is perhaps TRBD1 (5 bases). CDR1 is DFQATT and CDR2 is SNEGSKA in the germline V gene (reference sequence). The CDR3 loop spans 15 amino acids. V lost 0 bases to trimming and J lost 2 bases, with 11 bases between them.

This clonotype was counted between two and nine times. V and J are TRBV24-1 and TRBJ2-2; D may be TRBD1 or TRBD2 (6 bases each). Trimming shortened V by 5 bases and J by 10 bases, and 19 bases separated the two germline ends. The germline CDR1 and CDR2 sequences are KGHDR and SFDVKD. CDR3 length: 15 residues. The CDR3 bases are TGTGCCACCAGTGCCAGCAACAGGGAGGTCAAGGAGCTGTTTTTT. Translating it yields CATSASNREVKELFF.

This clonotype has more than one count but fewer than ten. The V call is TRBV29-1, the J call TRBJ2-2; TRBD2 might be the D (5 bases). Between the trimmed V and J ends, which lost 7 bases and 6 bases, there was a span of 12 bases. The CDR3 is 12 amino acids. The germline gives CDR1 SQVTM, CDR2 ANQGSEA. DNA for the CDR3: TGCAGCGCCGGTGAGGGCCCCGGGGAGCTGTTTTTT. Its translation: CSAGEGPGELFF.

The chain has TRBV10-3 and TRBJ1-2; 9 nucleotides match TRBD1. The V and J ends lost 8 bases and 0 bases, in that order; junction bases with no gene match: 7. This CDR3 is built from 15 residues. Germline values: CDR1 ENHRY, CDR2 SYGVKD. The CDR3 spells CAISDRGQTNYGYTF. Written as DNA, the CDR3 is TGTGCCATCTCGGACAGGGGACAAACTAACTATGGCTACACCTTC.

The table lists this clonotype with a few counts. This sequence joins TRBV10-3 and TRBJ1-6; TRBD1 might be the D (5 bases). Between the trimmed V and J ends, which lost 3 bases and 9 bases, there was a span of 21 bases. CDR1 ENHRY and CDR2 SYGVKD come from the germline V gene. CDR3 length: 17 residues. CDR3 coding DNA: TGTGCCATCAGTGAAACTGGGCACGGGACTTTGAGTTCACCCCTCCACTTT. Encoded protein: CAISETGHGTLSSPLHF.

This clonotype has a handful of counts. The chain couples TRBV7-2 to TRBJ1-2; D gene ambiguous. V lost 2 bases, J lost 7 bases, and 23 bases lay in between. The CDR3 loop spans 17 amino acids. Germline V gene lookup returns CDR1 SGHTA and CDR2 FQGNSA. CDR3: CASSLQKSPPWVLGYTF. The CDR3 DNA sequence: TGTGCCAGCAGCTTACAGAAATCTCCTCCATGGGTGCTTGGCTACACCTTC.

This clonotype was counted many times. The V and J genes are TRBV6-1 and TRBJ2-1; 9 bases line up with TRBD1. J lost 8 bases, V lost 2 bases, and 7 bases had no gene match. Germline CDR1 MNHNS, CDR2 SASEGT. This CDR3 is 15 amino acids long. CDR3 bases: TGTGCCAGCAGTGAAATGGGGACAGGGCGGGATGAGCAGTTCTTC. This encodes CASSEMGTGRDEQFF.

This clonotype appeared a few times. The chain joins TRBV24-1 to TRBJ1-2; 8 nucleotides agree with TRBD1. In germline, CDR1 is KGHDR, CDR2 SFDVKD. The CDR3 loop spans 14 amino acids. V lost 3 bases, J lost 7 bases, and 6 bases stayed unmatched. CDR3 nucleotide sequence: TGTGCCACCAGTGATGACAGGGGATCGAGTGGCTACACCTTC. It translates to CATSDDRGSSGYTF.

There are a few counts of this clonotype. The V gene is TRBV4-3, the J gene TRBJ2-7; 8 bases agree with TRBD1. The ends lost 4 bases at V and 2 bases at J; junction bases unmatched: 4. The CDR3 sequence is 14 residues long. From germline, CDR1 is LGHNA and CDR2 YSLEER. The CDR3 nucleotides are TGCGCCAGCAGCCCTTGGACAGGGACCTACGAGCAGTACTTC. This sequence encodes CASSPWTGTYEQYF.

This rearrangement joins TRBV20-1 to TRBJ2-7; D remains ambiguous. CDR3 size: 20 residues. Germline CDR1 reads DFQATT; CDR2 reads SNEGSKA (reference sequence). Trimming shortened V by 0 bases and J by 2 bases, and 29 bases separated the two germline ends. The CDR3 reads CSARDLWGTTIAPDPYEQYF. The CDR3, as DNA: TGCAGTGCTAGAGATCTTTGGGGAACAACTATCGCACCCGACCCCTACGAGCAGTACTTC.